This T cell receptor (beta chain) was captured in a study of shared clonotypes between healthy human individuals. Concerning this clone itself: Its antigen is not known.

CD8 cells classed as naive were CD45RO-negative and positively selected for CCR7, excluding terminally differentiated effector memory CD45RA+ cells. Study donors comprised healthy, HIV-negative adults devoid of recent acute infection or vaccination. Profiling relied on immunoSEQ multiplex PCR, and the TCRdb table lists in-frame clones only, not all of them. The data contain over 2 million clones, approximately 95% of them seen just once; the ten biggest clones take up 0.85% to 1.3%. Findings of the study overall: Few donors restricted represented genetic and exposure-history diversity. Compared with clonotypes that all four donors shared, non-shared clonotypes had lower generation probabilities.

This CDR3 has 12 residues. In germline, CDR1 is SEHNR, CDR2 FQNEAQ (reference sequence). The V gene lost 11 bases and the J gene lost 0 bases, with 11 bases spanning the gap. The TCR comes from a man between 18 and 29 years old in good health. Sequencing was done on a sample of naive CD8+ T cells sorted from blood. The chain has TRBV7-9 and TRBJ2-7; the D gene is possibly TRBD1 (5 bases). The chain's CDR3 is CAEVDSSYEQYF. The CDR3 DNA follows: TGTGCCGAAGTAGACAGCTCCTACGAGCAGTACTTC.